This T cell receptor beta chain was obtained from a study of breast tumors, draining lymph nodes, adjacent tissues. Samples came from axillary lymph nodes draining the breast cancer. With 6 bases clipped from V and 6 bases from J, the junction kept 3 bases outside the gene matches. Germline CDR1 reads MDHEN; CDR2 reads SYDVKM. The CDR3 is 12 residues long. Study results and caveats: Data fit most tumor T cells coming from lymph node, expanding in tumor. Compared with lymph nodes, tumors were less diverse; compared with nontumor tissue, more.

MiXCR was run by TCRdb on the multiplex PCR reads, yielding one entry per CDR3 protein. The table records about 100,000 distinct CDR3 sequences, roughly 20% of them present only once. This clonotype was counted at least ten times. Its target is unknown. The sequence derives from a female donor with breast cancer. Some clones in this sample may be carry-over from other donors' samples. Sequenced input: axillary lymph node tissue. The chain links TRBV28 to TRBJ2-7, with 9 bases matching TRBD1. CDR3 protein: CASRGQGGEQYF. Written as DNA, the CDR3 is TGTGCCAGCAGGGGACAGGGAGGCGAGCAGTACTTC. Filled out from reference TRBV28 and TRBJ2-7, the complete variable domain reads DVKVTQSSRYLVKRTGEKVFLECVQDMDHENMFWYRQDPGLGLRLIYFSYDVKMKEKGDIPEGYSVSREKKERFSLILESASTNQTSMYLCASRGQGGEQYFGPGTRLTVT.